Included here is one TCR beta chain sequence, with context. The data were obtained in a study of blood T cell repertoires in COVID-19. As processed by the authors: Amplification of reference gene primers was used by the study to estimate nucleated cell counts. Some clones are missing from TCRdb's copy, which holds only in-frame ones; the method was immunoSEQ multiplex PCR. D and trimming were read from the DNA, whereas the V and J calls and clone size are those reported in that table. Of 95,000 to 150,000 clones detected, roughly 84% appear once; the ten largest clones hold roughly 3.5%. Participants spanned ages roughly 18 to 95 years and resided in 20 to 25 US areas. Germline V CDR1 and CDR2: SGHAT, FQNNGV. V shed 1 base, J shed 3 bases, and the junction held 3 bases outside the gene matches. The CDR3 has 14 amino acids.

The chain is built from TRBV11-2 and TRBJ2-7, with TRBD2 identical over 7 bases. Sequences were obtained from PBMCs or T cells enriched from blood (not recorded which). The clonotype comes from a woman aged 30 to 39 who had recovered from COVID-19. CDR3 amino acids: CASSLVGTNYEQYF. The CDR3 region has the DNA TGTGCCAGCAGCTTAGTAGGGACTAACTACGAGCAGTACTTC.